Below, 6 T cell receptor beta chains from the same sample are listed, as sequenced in a study of cytomegalovirus exposure and HLA in healthy donors. Profiling relied on immunoSEQ multiplex PCR, and the TCRdb table lists in-frame clones only, not all of them. Of about 120,000 clones listed, roughly 90% were seen once; the top ten hold around 1.4%. The sequenced material came from PBMCs. Source of these receptors: a woman aged 25 to 39 in good health and CMV-seropositive.

This clone has a handful of counts. J is TRBJ2-7 and V is TRBV6-1, with a tentative D call TRBD2 (6 bases). The CDR3 loop spans 14 amino acids. Germline loops: CDR1 MNHNS, CDR2 SASEGT. Trimming removed 7 bases at V and 4 bases at J, with 17 bases between. CDR3 bases: TGTGCCAGCACCGAGAGACAGACTAGGTACGAGCAGTACTTC. Translated: CASTERQTRYEQYF.

V and J are TRBV4-3 and TRBJ1-2; D may be TRBD1 (6 bases). This CDR3 has 15 residues. Germline V CDR1 and CDR2: LGHNA, YSLEER. V was trimmed by 5 bases and J by 4 bases, leaving 17 bases between them. The CDR3 loop is CASSEAPGEGYGYTF. The CDR3 region has the DNA TGCGCCAGCAGCGAGGCACCAGGGGAGGGCTATGGCTACACCTTC.

The chain is built from TRBV6-5 and TRBJ2-5; TRBD1 is a possible D gene (6 bases). V was clipped by 7 bases and J by 9 bases, with 21 bases between them. The CDR3 length is 14 residues. Germline V gives CDR1 MNHEY, CDR2 SVGAGI. This chain's CDR3 is CASKDRFSSSAQYF. CDR3 nucleotide sequence: TGTGCCAGCAAAGACAGGTTTAGTTCTTCGGCCCAGTACTTC.

A single count supports this clone. One end of the junction does not line up with germline, which may come from a read error. This rearrangement joins TRBV7-9 to TRBJ2-1; 8 bases are a match to TRBD2. CDR3 length: 13 amino acids. CDR1 and CDR2 from the germline V gene are SEHNR and FQNEAQ (reference sequence). The CDR3 nucleotides are TGTGCCAGCAGCTTACAGCGGGGGTACTACCAGGTCTTC. Protein product: CASSLQRGYYQVF.

The CDR3 bases are TGTGCCAGCAGAGCGCGCCAGTCTTTGGAGACCCAGTACTTC. The encoded protein is CASRARQSLETQYF. The rearrangement joins TRBV2 to TRBJ2-5; D unclear. The CDR3 contains 14 residues. The ends were cut back, 6 bases at V and 5 bases at J, with 16 bases in the middle. The germline V gene has CDR1 SNHLY and CDR2 FYNNEI.

The chain couples TRBV5-6 to TRBJ2-3, with a tentative D call TRBD1 (5 bases). The germline V gene has CDR1 SGHDT and CDR2 YYEEEE. Trimming removed 2 bases from V and 5 bases from J, with 9 bases in between. The CDR3 sequence is 13 residues long. The CDR3: CASSLKGLDTQYF. Here the CDR3 DNA reads TGTGCCAGCAGCTTAAAGGGGTTAGATACGCAGTATTTT.